Sequencing of this T cell receptor beta chain was carried out in a study of blood T cell repertoires in COVID-19. Background on the study: The origin of the acute and convalescent COVID-19 samples was the United States, Italy and Spain. T cells, B-cell-depleted T cells, or PBMCs provided the cDNA or gDNA that served as material.

Trimming took 5 bases from V and 2 from J; bases not matched to a gene: 10. The germline gives CDR1 SGHTA, CDR2 FQGNSA. The CDR3 loop spans 16 amino acids. Under the authors' procedure: Amplification from reference gene primers served as the basis for estimated nucleated cell counts. Assay used: immunoSEQ multiplex PCR; TCRdb lists only in-frame clones, some missing. V and J calls and clone size are given by that table; D and trimming were obtained from the DNA. The repertoire consists of hundreds of thousands of clones, with around 88% occurring once and the leading ten covering about 1.3%. This chain uses TRBV7-2 with TRBJ2-5, with 8 nucleotides matching TRBD2. The sample was peripheral blood. The origin of this receptor is an elderly man with acute or convalescent COVID-19. CDR3 sequence reads: CASSTRGGPSQETQYF. CDR3 in DNA: TGTGCCAGCAGCACCCGGGGGGGACCGTCTCAAGAGACCCAGTACTTC.